This T cell receptor beta chain was captured by sequencing in a study of T cells in Graves' hyperthyroidism and ophthalmopathy (dated by TCRdb to about 2019). Regarding the study in general: Peripheral blood was collected at initial diagnosis, before any treatment. For training and testing, the approximately 97 patients in the discovery cohort were randomly divided in a 7:3 ratio. To identify TCR V-J signatures that set the groups apart, the researchers used a discovery cohort of about a hundred patients, made up of under 45 with Graves' ophthalmopathy and about 59 with stable Graves' hyperthyroidism. After sampling, hyperthyroidism patients received methimazole starting at 30 mg daily, and ophthalmopathy patients received high-dose intravenous methylprednisolone. TCR Vbeta CDR3 sequencing of 120 to 150 peripheral blood samples (approximately 44 ophthalmopathy, over 70 hyperthyroidism and roughly 17 progressor patients) is reported in the paper. The study also compared thyroid tissue and blood T-cell repertoires from a handful of Graves' hyperthyroidism patients. Prospective prediction of ophthalmopathy was tested in an independent validation cohort of some 20 hyperthyroidism patients and roughly 16 patients who later progressed to ophthalmopathy. Paper-wide results and their limitations: In validation, progression to ophthalmopathy was predicted by the model with around 71% sensitivity and just over 72% specificity, a median of approximately 7.1 months before onset. A model built on a 13 V-J signature distinguished ophthalmopathy from stable hyperthyroidism, reaching 85% to 90% sensitivity and approximately 83% specificity in cross-validation and 80%/75% in testing. No statistical method was used to fix the sample size in advance, and group allocation was not hidden from the investigators. Blood samples also contained most of the expanded thyroid clonotypes (frequency above 0.001), which suggests that blood repertoires may reflect thyroid immune responses.

As encoded in the germline V gene, CDR1 is SGHTA while CDR2 is FQGNSA. From the cysteine through the phenylalanine, the CDR3 covers 12 amino acids. Of the read, only the CDR3 DNA is kept; its 36 bases are in frame from base 1. At the junction V is shortened by 3 bases and J by 4 bases, with 6 bases in between. The TCR beta CDR3 regions were amplified from RNA transcripts. For the first round of RT-PCR on the TCR CDR3, the HTBI primer set was used together with the Qiagen OneStep RT-PCR kit. A second multiplex PCR round built the libraries, followed by size selection and purification. The libraries were sequenced on an Illumina HiSeq2000 using paired-end 100 bp reads. On the authors' methods: SOAPnuke was used to process the raw data, with reads discarded if the reads contained adapters or uncalled bases, had a mean Phred below 15, or lacked an exact constant-primer or identifier match. COPE v1.2.5 was used to merge the high-quality paired reads, and each unique nucleotide sequence was defined as a clonotype. MiTCR v1.1 was used to align the clonotypes against IMGT TRBV, TRBD and TRBJ reference segments. Only V-J combinations with frequency above 0.0001, covering 99.2% of repertoires, were analysed. The TCS score was defined as the ratio of F50 (clonal expansion) to E x V (chaos), calculated using BLOSUM62-based TCRdist between CDR3 peptides within each V-J. Welch's t-statistics and random forest reduced around 550 V-J features to around 14, which were used in a naive Bayes classifier (R e1071). The Morisita-Horn index was used to measure how similar the thyroid and blood repertoires were. TCRdb reprocessed the public reads (quality trimming at Q25 with fastp, clone calling with MiXCR) and kept in-frame beta chains. Rows are unified per CDR3 protein, each entry keeping the most common DNA and genes. It is TCRdb's table, rather than the study itself, that gives the V and J calls and clone size. This sample is represented by approximately 600,000 distinct CDR3 sequences; about 15% of them were singletons. The ten largest clones take up 3.5% to 4.5% of the sample.

As regards this clonotype: The clone's antigen remains unknown. No base-level quality is on record; no much larger clone is a single base apart.

Ophthalmopathy patients had moderately to severely active disease, with a Clinical Activity Score of 3 or more, a NOSPECS grade of 4 or more, and a disease duration of less than 3 months. The study excluded patients with uncontrolled infections, other autoimmune diseases, pregnancy or lactation. Diagnoses relied on clinical symptoms, serum thyroxine and TRAb, thyroid ultrasound and orbital computed tomography. PBMCs were isolated from 8 to 10 ml of fresh peripheral blood by Ficoll-Paque density gradient centrifugation. Total RNA was extracted with Trizol reagent, and quality was checked on an Agilent 2100 Bioanalyzer.

The receptor chain draws on TRBV7-2 and TRBJ2-5; the D element might be TRBD1 or TRBD2, as each aligns at 5 bases. The receptor comes from a woman in her forties with Graves' ophthalmopathy. Sequencing was performed on blood. The nucleotide sequence reads TGTGCCAGCAGCTTCGGGACAGAGACCCAGTACTTC. Protein translation: CASSFGTETQYF.